This TCR beta chain was sequenced for a study of T cell responses to AZD1222 COVID-19 vaccine. CDR1 and CDR2 (germline): SGDLS, YYNGEE. This CDR3 is 13 amino acids long. Trimming shortened V by 4 bases and J by 8 bases, and 13 bases separated the two germline ends. Produced via immunoSEQ multiplex PCR; TCRdb's table is partial and in-frame only. The sample yields some 150,000 clones, 90% seen once. The sample consisted of peripheral blood, taken 28 days after the second dose of the MenACWY control vaccine. The TCR originated in an adult who received the MenACWY meningococcal vaccine as a control. The J gene is TRBJ2-1, the V gene TRBV9; TRBD2 is a possible D gene (6 bases). The CDR3, as DNA: TGTGCCAGCAGCCTCCGGAGGGCCGATGAGCAGTTCTTC. The encoded protein is CASSLRRADEQFF.